What follows is one T cell receptor (beta chain) and its context. This sample was taken from a study of blood T cell repertoires in COVID-19. The wider study: COVID-19 samples, acute and convalescent, were from the United States, Italy and Spain. T cells, B-cell-depleted T cells, or PBMCs supplied cDNA or gDNA.

In the original workflow: Estimates of nucleated cell counts were drawn from the amplification of reference gene primers. This table comes from immunoSEQ multiplex PCR, and its TCRdb copy is limited to in-frame clones, with some not included. V and J calls and clone size are given by that table; D and trimming were obtained from the DNA. Here the sample spans roughly 280,000 clones, 85% to 90% being singletons. CDR3 length: 14 amino acids. J was trimmed by 4 bases and V by 4 bases; bases with no gene match: 3. Germline values: CDR1 SGHAT, CDR2 FQNNGV. The clonotype was recovered from a man aged 18-30 years with active or convalescent COVID-19. The gene calls are TRBV11-2 and TRBJ1-1; the match to TRBD1 covers 10 bases. The sequenced sample consisted of peripheral blood. The CDR3 nucleotides read TGTGCCAGCAGCTCGTGGACAGGGGGCACTGAAGCTTTCTTT. Translating it yields CASSSWTGGTEAFF.